Listed here are 15 T cell receptor beta chains from one sample, sequenced in a study of shared clonotypes between healthy human individuals. Terminally differentiated effector memory CD45RA+ cells were excluded from the naive CD8 cells, which were CD45RO-negative and positively selected for CCR7. Produced via immunoSEQ multiplex PCR; TCRdb's table is partial and in-frame only. The table shows about 2 million clones, with about 95% occurring only once. What was sequenced was naive CD8+ T cells sorted from blood. These receptors all stem from a man aged 18-30 years in good health.

The rearrangement joins TRBV11-2 to TRBJ2-1, with TRBD2 matching over 11 bases. The CDR3 covers 18 residues. Germline trimming cut 0 bases from V and 9 bases from J; bases unmatched to any gene: 13. Per the germline V gene, CDR1 is SGHAT and CDR2 is FQNNGV. CDR3 loop: CASSLDPPLVAGGVEQFF. The CDR3 nucleotides read TGTGCCAGCAGCTTAGACCCTCCTTTAGTAGCGGGGGGGGTTGAGCAGTTCTTC.

The chain couples TRBV29-1 to TRBJ2-2, with D unclear. The CDR3 runs to 15 residues. V dropped 6 bases and J dropped 6 bases, with 20 bases sitting between them. CDR1 and CDR2 (germline): SQVTM, ANQGSEA. In DNA form, the CDR3 reads TGCAGCGTCTACCCCCCGGAACCTAGAGCCGGGGAGCTGTTTTTT. It translates to CSVYPPEPRAGELFF.

V and J are TRBV10-2 and TRBJ1-2; D gene ambiguous. Germline CDR1 WSHSY, CDR2 SAAADI. V dropped 3 bases and J dropped 7 bases, with 21 bases sitting between them. This CDR3 contains 16 residues. This chain's CDR3 is CASSDLVDLSSGGYTF. CDR3 nucleotide sequence: TGCGCCAGCAGTGACTTGGTGGATCTTTCATCTGGTGGCTACACCTTC.

Here the CDR3 reads CASHSVTYEQYF. The CDR3 coding sequence is TGTGCCAGCCATAGCGTGACCTACGAGCAGTACTTC. The chain carries TRBV7-2 and TRBJ2-7; perhaps TRBD2 as D (5 bases). Germline loops: CDR1 SGHTA, CDR2 FQGNSA. Trimming removed 8 bases from V and 2 bases from J, with 10 bases in between. This CDR3 is 12 amino acids long.

V is TRBV7-8 and J is TRBJ1-5, with D perhaps matching TRBD1 (6 bases). V dropped 2 bases and J dropped 5 bases, with 13 bases sitting between them. Germline CDR1 SGHVS, CDR2 FQNEAQ. The CDR3 runs to 15 residues. The CDR3 DNA is TGTGCCAGCAGCTTAAACGCAGGGGCGGATCAGCCCCAGCATTTT. Its translation is CASSLNAGADQPQHF.

The chain employs TRBV9 and TRBJ2-1, with D perhaps matching TRBD1 (5 bases). The germline V gene has CDR1 SGDLS and CDR2 YYNGEE. This CDR3 has 13 amino acids. The ends were cut back, 4 bases at V and 10 bases at J, with 15 bases in the middle. DNA of the CDR3: TGTGCCAGCAGCACTTGGACACCCGGGGAGCAGTTCTTC. Its translation is CASSTWTPGEQFF.

Note on this clone: Other DNA variants within this sample encode the same CDR3. The gene calls are TRBV9 and TRBJ2-7; TRBD2 agrees at 7 bases. CDR3 length equals 14 residues. Germline trimming cut 3 bases from V and 0 bases from J; bases unmatched to any gene: 3. From germline, CDR1 is SGDLS and CDR2 YYNGEE. The CDR3 protein is CASSASGTSYEQYF. The CDR3 nucleotides read TGTGCCAGCAGCGCCAGCGGGACCTCCTACGAGCAGTACTTC. Full variable domain (rest looked up from reference TRBV9 and TRBJ2-7): DSGVTQTPKHLITATGQRVTLRCSPRSGDLSVYWYQQSLDQGLQFLIQYYNGEERAKGNILERFSAQQFPDLHSELNLSSLELGDSALYFCASSASGTSYEQYFGPGTRLTVT.

The chain links TRBV2 to TRBJ1-5, with D maybe TRBD1 (5 bases). Trimming shortened V by 3 bases and J by 1 base, and 16 bases separated the two germline ends. This CDR3 is 17 amino acids long. CDR1 and CDR2 from the germline V gene are SNHLY and FYNNEI. The CDR3: CASSDEPGLESNQPQHF. The CDR3 DNA sequence: TGTGCCAGCAGTGATGAACCAGGGTTGGAGAGCAATCAGCCCCAGCATTTT.

CDR3 bases: TGTGCCAGCAGCGAAGACTATTTGGGCGATACGCAGTATTTT. Translated, it gives CASSEDYLGDTQYF. The J gene is TRBJ2-3, the V gene TRBV7-6; tentative D call: TRBD2 (5 bases). The CDR3 consists of 14 residues. Germline V gene data show CDR1 as SGHVS and CDR2 as FNYEAQ. The V and J ends lost 5 bases and 6 bases respectively, with 15 bases between them.

The chain combines TRBV11-2 with TRBJ2-7; 8 nucleotides agree with TRBD1. Germline V CDR1 and CDR2: SGHAT, FQNNGV. This CDR3 has 14 amino acids. With V trimmed by 1 base and J by 6 bases, 5 bases remained unmatched. The DNA of the CDR3 is TGTGCCAGCAGCTTAGGGACAGGGATTCGCGAGCAGTACTTC. Translation: CASSLGTGIREQYF.

The J gene is TRBJ1-3, the V gene TRBV11-2, with TRBD1 identical over 7 bases. The V segment lost 6 bases and the J segment 4 bases; nucleotides outside the gene matches: 6. Germline V CDR1 and CDR2: SGHAT, FQNNGV. The CDR3 length is 14 residues. CDR3 loop: CASSYDREGNTIYF. DNA of the CDR3: TGTGCCAGCAGTTACGACAGGGAAGGAAACACCATATATTTT.

J is TRBJ2-7 and V is TRBV7-9, with D unclear. CDR1 SEHNR and CDR2 FQNEAQ come from the germline V gene (reference sequence). V lost 3 bases and J 3 bases, leaving 18 bases between the germline ends. The CDR3 loop spans 16 amino acids. CDR3 DNA sequence: TGTGCCAGCAGCTTCGAAAGGCTTGGCACTCGCTACGAGCAGTACTTC. This sequence encodes CASSFERLGTRYEQYF.

The CDR3 sequence: CASSEGEGFSSGETQYF. CDR3 in DNA: TGTGCCAGCAGTGAAGGGGAAGGGTTCAGCTCAGGAGAGACCCAGTACTTC. This sequence joins TRBV6-1 and TRBJ2-5; D is ambiguous. There are 17 residues in the CDR3. V was pared by 1 base and J by 4 bases, with 19 bases between. The V gene's germline CDR1 is MNHNS and CDR2 SASEGT.

In DNA form, the CDR3 reads TGCGCCAGCAGCTCGGCAGGGGGCGCCGGTTACGGTGTAGAGACCCAGTACTTC. Protein product: CASSSAGGAGYGVETQYF. The chain combines TRBV5-1 with TRBJ2-5; TRBD1 agrees at 8 bases. The CDR3 consists of 18 residues. The V segment lost 3 bases and the J segment 4 bases; nucleotides outside the gene matches: 17. Germline V lookup: CDR1 SGHRS, CDR2 YFSETQ.

DNA of the CDR3: TGTGCCAGCAGTTACTGGGAGACCGACCAGAAGCAGTTCTTC. It yields the protein CASSYWETDQKQFF. The chain employs TRBV6-5 and TRBJ2-1, with D maybe TRBD2 (5 bases). The V gene lost 1 base and the J gene lost 11 bases, with 15 bases spanning the gap. CDR1 MNHEY and CDR2 SVGAGI come from the germline V gene. CDR3 length: 14 residues.